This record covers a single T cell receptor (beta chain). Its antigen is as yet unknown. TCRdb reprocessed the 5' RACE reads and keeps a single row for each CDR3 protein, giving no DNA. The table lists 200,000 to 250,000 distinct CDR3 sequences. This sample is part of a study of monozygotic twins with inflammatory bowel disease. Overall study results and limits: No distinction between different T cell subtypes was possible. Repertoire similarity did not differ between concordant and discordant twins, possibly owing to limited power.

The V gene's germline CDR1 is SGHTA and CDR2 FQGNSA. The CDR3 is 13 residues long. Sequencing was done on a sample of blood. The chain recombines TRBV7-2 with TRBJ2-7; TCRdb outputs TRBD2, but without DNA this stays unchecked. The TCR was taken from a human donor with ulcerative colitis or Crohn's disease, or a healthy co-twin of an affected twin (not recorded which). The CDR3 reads CASGGLESYEQYF.